This T cell receptor (beta chain) was observed in a study of blood T cell repertoires in COVID-19. Across the whole study: The United States, Italy and Spain were the sources of the acute and convalescent COVID-19 samples. Sources were T cells, B-cell-depleted T cells, or PBMCs; the material itself was cDNA or gDNA.

The germline V gene encodes CDR1 SQVTM and CDR2 ANQGSEA. This CDR3 contains 12 residues. J lost 4 bases, V lost 7 bases, and 6 bases had no gene match. Authors' analysis steps: Using reference gene primer amplification, nucleated cell counts were estimated. Assay: immunoSEQ multiplex PCR; the TCRdb copy retains only in-frame clones and omits some. V, J and clone size were drawn from that table, and D and trimming were deduced from the DNA. Found here are about 180,000 clones, about nine tenths of them singletons; the top ten hold roughly 1.5%. The source is a woman aged 50 to 60 with acute or convalescent COVID-19. J is TRBJ1-2 and V is TRBV29-1, with 7 bases aligning to TRBD1. The sequenced sample was peripheral blood. The CDR3 protein is CSAGGEIYGYTF. The CDR3 DNA reads TGCAGCGCAGGGGGAGAAATCTATGGCTACACCTTC.